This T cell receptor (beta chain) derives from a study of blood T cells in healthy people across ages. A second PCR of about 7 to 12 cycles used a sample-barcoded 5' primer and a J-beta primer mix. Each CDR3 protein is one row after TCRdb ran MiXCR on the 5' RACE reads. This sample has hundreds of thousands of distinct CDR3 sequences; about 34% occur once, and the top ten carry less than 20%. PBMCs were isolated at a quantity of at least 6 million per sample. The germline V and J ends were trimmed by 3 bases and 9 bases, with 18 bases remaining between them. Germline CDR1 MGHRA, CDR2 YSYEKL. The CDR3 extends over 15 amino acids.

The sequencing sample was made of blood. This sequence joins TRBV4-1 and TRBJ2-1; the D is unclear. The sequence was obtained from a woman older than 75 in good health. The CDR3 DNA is TGCGCCAGCAGCCATGGGCCCTTGGCTCCACCTGAGCAGTTCTTC. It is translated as CASSHGPLAPPEQFF.